The sequence of this T cell receptor beta chain was determined in a study of T cell repertoires in ileal Crohn's disease. Stated time point: neoterminal ileum biopsy at postoperative endoscopy, about 6 months after surgery. In regard to this clone: Its antigen is undetermined.

Study findings and constraints: Within the first postoperative year, endoscopy came at median approximately 6.9 months. All patients with clonality above 26.8% had endoscopic recurrence.

The CDR3 is 15 amino acids. V lost 4 bases, J lost 5 bases, and 15 bases lay in between. The V gene's germline CDR1 is LNHNV and CDR2 YYDKDF (reference sequence). Profiling relied on immunoSEQ multiplex PCR, and the TCRdb table lists in-frame clones only, not all of them. The sample consists of about 10,000 clones, around 73% of them appearing once. The rearrangement links TRBV15 to TRBJ1-5; weak D call: TRBD1 (5 bases). The TCR sequence derives from an adult with Crohn's disease. The sample was ileal tissue. DNA for the CDR3: TGTGCCACCAGCACTCATAGGACGGGGGATCAGCCCCAGCATTTT. Translation: CATSTHRTGDQPQHF.